Listed here are 27 T cell receptor beta chains from one sample, sequenced in a study of vaccination and CD4 T cells after COVID-19. Oncomine TCR Beta short-read sequencing was applied to DNA from cultured CD4+ T cells. Each CDR3 protein is one row after TCRdb ran MiXCR on the PCR reads. This table holds about 9,600 distinct CDR3 sequences, under 30% found once. Their cognate antigens are unknown. Treatment indicated: roughly ten-day PBMC culture with coronavirus spike peptide pools or control peptides (ViraFEST assay). The source was CD4+ T cells from blood, cultured in vitro, collected after SARS-CoV-2 vaccination. These receptors all come from a human donor who had recovered from COVID-19.

The chain carries TRBV6-1 and TRBJ2-3; perhaps TRBD1 as D (5 bases). CDR3 length: 11 amino acids. Germline V lookup: CDR1 MNHNS, CDR2 SASEGT. The V gene lost 4 bases and the J gene lost 9 bases, with 8 bases spanning the gap. CDR3 DNA: TGTGCCAGCAGTGGGGGCAGCACGCAGTATTTT. Translating it yields CASSGGSTQYF.

This chain joins TRBV28 and TRBJ2-3; possibly TRBD1 for D (6 bases). The germline V gene has CDR1 MDHEN and CDR2 SYDVKM. Trimming shortened V by 6 bases and J by 3 bases, and 13 bases separated the two germline ends. The CDR3 consists of 14 residues. For the CDR3, the DNA is TGTGCCAGCAGCTGGGACAAGATAACAGATACGCAGTATTTT. Encoded protein: CASSWDKITDTQYF.

The chain couples TRBV18 to TRBJ1-6; maybe TRBD1 (6 bases). V shed 6 bases and J shed 4 bases, with 16 bases lying between them. Per the germline V gene, CDR1 is KGHSH and CDR2 is LQKENI. The CDR3 runs to 16 residues. CDR3 in amino acids: CASSPREGGYNSPLHF. CDR3 DNA: TGTGCCAGCTCCCCTCGGGAAGGGGGGTATAATTCACCCCTCCACTTT.

This clonotype was observed a handful of times. This chain connects TRBV6-2 or TRBV6-3 to TRBJ2-7, with 9 bases identical to TRBD2. CDR1 MNHEY and CDR2 SVGEGT come from the germline V gene. V lost 6 bases and J lost 7; bases outside the gene matches: 13. There are 15 residues in the CDR3. The CDR3 DNA follows: TGTGCCAGCAGACCAAGACTAGCGGCCTACGATGAGCAGTACTTC. Protein product: CASRPRLAAYDEQYF.

A word on this clonotype: The junction departs from germline at one end; a sequencing error may be responsible. The genes are TRBV7-7 and TRBJ2-7; the D is unclear. The CDR3 spans 14 residues. Per the germline V gene, CDR1 is SSHAT and CDR2 is FNYEAQ (reference sequence). The CDR3 nucleotides read TGTGCTAGCAGCTTAGAACCAGGCTCCTACGAGCAGTACTTC. Translated: CASSLEPGSYEQYF.

This clonotype ranks as large. The chain couples TRBV6-5 to TRBJ2-2, with D tentatively TRBD2 (5 bases). This CDR3 has 16 amino acids. Germline V CDR1 and CDR2: MNHEY, SVGAGI. V shed 2 bases and J shed 0 bases, with 10 bases lying between them. Written as DNA, the CDR3 is TGTGCCAGCAGTTACGGGAGTTTCGCGAACACCGGGGAGCTGTTTTTT. Encoded protein: CASSYGSFANTGELFF.

The V gene is TRBV20-1, the J gene TRBJ2-2; the match to TRBD2 covers 8 bases. J lost 0 bases, V lost 6 bases, and 3 bases had no gene match. The CDR3 loop spans 14 amino acids. Looked up from germline, CDR1 is DFQATT and CDR2 is SNEGSKA (reference sequence). CDR3 loop: CSAAGASNTGELFF. CDR3 nucleotides: TGCAGTGCAGCGGGAGCCTCGAACACCGGGGAGCTGTTTTTT.

This clonotype came up once. The chain uses TRBV12-3 or TRBV12-4 and TRBJ1-2; D remains ambiguous. V gave up 6 bases and J gave up 8 bases, with 13 bases separating them. The CDR3 totals 12 residues. This CDR3 is CASSAKTRGYTF. The CDR3 DNA reads as TGTGCCAGCAGCGCTAAAACGAGAGGCTACACCTTC.

This clonotype was detected only a few times. The chain has TRBV19 and TRBJ2-1, with 8 bases lining up with TRBD2. Losses at the gene ends were 4 bases for V and 10 bases for J; bases not matched to a gene: 9. The CDR3 spans 14 residues. Germline CDR1 is LNHDA and CDR2 is SQIVND (reference sequence). The CDR3, as DNA: TGTGCCAGTAGTACCGGGACTAGGCCCTACGAGCAGTTCTTC. This sequence encodes CASSTGTRPYEQFF.

This clonotype was counted between two and nine times. The chain uses TRBV7-2 and TRBJ2-7; 7 bases fit TRBD1. This CDR3 has 15 amino acids. J lost 1 base, V lost 1 base, and 4 bases had no gene match. CDR1 and CDR2 from the germline V gene are SGHTA and FQGNSA. The CDR3 is CASSLGTGGSYEQYF. DNA of the CDR3: TGTGCCAGCAGCTTAGGGACAGGAGGATCCTACGAGCAGTACTTC.

The rearrangement links TRBV7-9 to TRBJ2-5; D call uncertain. Germline-derived CDR1 and CDR2 are SEHNR and FQNEAQ (reference sequence). The V and J ends lost 1 base and 5 bases respectively, with 14 bases between them. The CDR3 has 15 residues. For the CDR3, the DNA is TGTGCCAGCAGCTTAGTAATATCCCACCCGGAGACCCAGTACTTC. It translates to CASSLVISHPETQYF.

This chain connects TRBV28 to TRBJ2-3; 10 bases fit TRBD2. Germline V lookup: CDR1 MDHEN, CDR2 SYDVKM. The CDR3 contains 17 residues. V shed 6 bases and J 1 base; nucleotides not matched to a gene: 10. The CDR3 sequence is CASSPRSGRGGTDTQYF. CDR3 DNA: TGTGCCAGCAGCCCGAGGAGCGGGAGGGGGGGCACAGATACGCAGTATTTT.

This chain links TRBV2 with TRBJ1-1; TRBD1 aligns across 8 bases. J was trimmed by 3 bases and V by 3 bases; bases with no gene match: 6. The CDR3 consists of 15 residues. Germline V gene data show CDR1 as SNHLY and CDR2 as FYNNEI. DNA of the CDR3: TGTGCCAGCAGTGAGAGGACAGGGTTGGACACTGAAGCTTTCTTT. Protein sequence: CASSERTGLDTEAFF.

This clonotype appeared a few times. This chain uses TRBV29-1 with TRBJ1-2; D is uncertain. CDR1 and CDR2 (germline): SQVTM, ANQGSEA. The CDR3 has 13 amino acids. The V end lost 4 bases, the J end lost 0 bases, and 9 bases lay between the germline ends. CDR3 sequence: CSVGLVANYGYTF. In DNA form, the CDR3 reads TGCAGCGTTGGTCTAGTAGCTAACTATGGCTACACCTTC.

This chain uses TRBV11-2 with TRBJ1-2, with 12 bases fitting TRBD1. CDR3 length equals 16 residues. V lost 4 bases, J lost 6 bases, and 9 bases stayed unmatched. Germline V gives CDR1 SGHAT, CDR2 FQNNGV. CDR3 protein: CASSSKSGTGGNGYTF. The CDR3 DNA is TGTGCCAGCAGCTCTAAGAGTGGGACAGGGGGCAATGGCTACACCTTC.

This clonotype ranks as medium-sized. J is TRBJ1-5 and V is TRBV7-2, with D hard to call. The V gene's germline CDR1 is SGHTA and CDR2 FQGNSA. V lost 5 bases and J lost 6, with 8 bases in between. The CDR3 contains 12 residues. CDR3 region: CASSARGQPQHF. Written as DNA, the CDR3 is TGTGCCAGCAGCGCACGGGGTCAGCCCCAGCATTTT.

The chain links TRBV28 to TRBJ2-5; TRBD2 aligns across 13 bases. The V segment lost 5 bases and the J segment 5 bases; nucleotides outside the gene matches: 11. The V gene's germline CDR1 is MDHEN and CDR2 SYDVKM. The CDR3 is 17 residues long. For the CDR3, the DNA is TGTGCCAGCAGTCCCGGACTAGCGGGAGTCGGGGGGGAGACCCAGTACTTC. Its translation is CASSPGLAGVGGETQYF.

This clonotype was counted a few times. The chain employs TRBV29-1 and TRBJ1-1; weak D call: TRBD1 (5 bases). V was pared by 5 bases and J by 5 bases, with 9 bases between. Germline V gene data show CDR1 as SQVTM and CDR2 as ANQGSEA. This CDR3 region has 11 residues. The CDR3 protein is CSVLWGTEAFF. CDR3 DNA: TGCAGCGTTCTGTGGGGGACTGAAGCTTTCTTT.

The chain is built from TRBV28 and TRBJ2-7, with 7 bases identical to TRBD1. The J segment lost 6 bases and the V segment lost 4 bases, leaving 12 bases of the junction unmatched. CDR3 size: 15 residues. Germline values: CDR1 MDHEN, CDR2 SYDVKM. The CDR3 loop is CASSWARLTGTEQYF. The CDR3 nucleotides are TGTGCCAGCAGTTGGGCCCGGTTGACAGGGACCGAGCAGTACTTC.

A few counts support this clonotype. The CDR3 reads CASSFGVFRTDTQYF. The CDR3 DNA is TGTGCCAGCAGTTTTGGCGTATTCCGCACAGATACGCAGTATTTT. The chain joins TRBV28 to TRBJ2-3; D is ambiguous. CDR3 length: 15 residues. In germline, CDR1 is MDHEN, CDR2 SYDVKM. Deletions cut 3 bases from V and 1 base from J, with 11 bases between. The full variable domain, its missing parts supplied by reference TRBV28 and TRBJ2-3, is DVKVTQSSRYLVKRTGEKVFLECVQDMDHENMFWYRQDPGLGLRLIYFSYDVKMKEKGDIPEGYSVSREKKERFSLILESASTNQTSMYLCASSFGVFRTDTQYFGPGTRLTVL.

The chain has TRBV29-1 and TRBJ2-3; a possible D gene is TRBD1 (5 bases). The length of the CDR3 is 14 residues. Germline CDR1 is SQVTM and CDR2 is ANQGSEA. DNA for the CDR3: TGCACAACCCGAACCCCCGAAAGGGGAGATACGCAGTATTTT. It encodes CTTRTPERGDTQYF.

The chain combines TRBV6-1 with TRBJ1-2, with D possibly matching TRBD1 (5 bases). CDR1 and CDR2 from the germline V gene are MNHNS and SASEGT. V lost 6 bases and J 5 bases, leaving 10 bases between the germline ends. CDR3 length: 12 residues. CDR3 nucleotide sequence: TGTGCCAGCAGACAGGTTCCATATGGCTACACCTTC. Protein product: CASRQVPYGYTF.

The genes are TRBV27 and TRBJ1-1; 8 bases are shared with TRBD1. Germline CDR1 MNHEY, CDR2 SMNVEV (reference sequence). Unmatched junction bases numbered 12, after V lost 4 bases and J lost 5 bases. The length of the CDR3 is 16 residues. CDR3 nucleotide sequence: TGTGCCAGCAGTTCGACTTCTTACAGGGGGAGGACTGAAGCTTTCTTT. Translating gives CASSSTSYRGRTEAFF.

The J gene is TRBJ1-2, the V gene TRBV28, with TRBD1 as a possible D gene (6 bases). The CDR3 covers 18 residues. Between the trimmed V and J ends, which lost 0 bases and 0 bases, there was a span of 17 bases. Germline loops: CDR1 MDHEN, CDR2 SYDVKM. The CDR3 is CASSLWGDILTPNYGYTF. CDR3 nucleotides: TGTGCCAGCAGTTTATGGGGGGACATCCTAACCCCTAACTATGGCTACACCTTC.

This clonotype was counted only a few times. This sequence joins TRBV28 and TRBJ1-3; D is ambiguous. Trimming took off 3 bases at V and 3 bases at J, with 21 bases between the two ends. The CDR3 runs to 18 residues. Germline V gene lookup returns CDR1 MDHEN and CDR2 SYDVKM. In nucleotides, the CDR3 is TGTGCCAGCAGTTTCCCCTACTCCGTGCTCGGCGGTGGAAACACCATATATTTT. This gives the protein CASSFPYSVLGGGNTIYF. The whole variable domain, remainder taken from reference TRBV28 and TRBJ1-3, is DVKVTQSSRYLVKRTGEKVFLECVQDMDHENMFWYRQDPGLGLRLIYFSYDVKMKEKGDIPEGYSVSREKKERFSLILESASTNQTSMYLCASSFPYSVLGGGNTIYFGEGSWLTVV.

This clonotype has just a few counts. The chain is built from TRBV2 and TRBJ2-5; 9 bases match TRBD2. The CDR3 is 17 residues long. Germline V gives CDR1 SNHLY, CDR2 FYNNEI. J gave up 5 bases and V 6 bases, and 16 bases lay outside the gene matches. The CDR3 DNA reads as TGTGCCAGCAGAGACGGGGCGCGAGGCGGGAGGGGGGAGACCCAGTACTTC. It yields the protein CASRDGARGGRGETQYF.

A few counts support this clonotype. The chain joins TRBV6-1 to TRBJ2-5, with D possibly matching TRBD2 (7 bases). This CDR3 has 15 amino acids. Germline V gene sequence: CDR1 MNHNS, CDR2 SASEGT. Trimming left V 6 bases short and J 5 bases short, with 19 bases between. The CDR3 sequence: CASSLEGGRSETQYF. The CDR3 DNA reads as TGTGCCAGCAGCCTCGAGGGGGGGCGATCGGAGACCCAGTACTTC.